The 22 T cell receptor beta chains presented below share a single source sample, sequenced in a study of blood T cell repertoires in COVID-19. Data came from immunoSEQ multiplex PCR; TCRdb stores just in-frame clones and leaves some out. Found here are 250,000 to 300,000 clones, 80% to 90% of them singletons; the top ten hold approximately 4%. Sequenced material: PBMCs or T cells enriched from blood (not recorded which). Receptors originate from a man aged 30-40 years with acute COVID-19.

The chain is built from TRBV24-1 and TRBJ1-5, with D maybe TRBD1 (6 bases). V was cut by 5 bases and J by 4 bases, with 8 bases left in between. CDR3 length: 13 amino acids. Germline V gene data show CDR1 as KGHDR and CDR2 as SFDVKD. For the CDR3, the DNA is TGTGCCACCAGTGCGGACAGAAATCAGCCCCAGCATTTT. It is translated as CATSADRNQPQHF.

The table lists this clone with a few counts. This rearrangement joins TRBV7-9 to TRBJ2-3; the match to TRBD2 covers 10 bases. Germline-derived CDR1 and CDR2 are SEHNR and FQNEAQ (reference sequence). The junction had 7 bases not matched to a gene; V was cut back by 3 bases and J by 4 bases. This CDR3 spans 16 amino acids. The CDR3 DNA reads as TGTGCCAGCAGCTTCGGGACTAGCGTGTCGGCAGATACGCAGTATTTT. Its protein product is CASSFGTSVSADTQYF.

This rearrangement joins TRBV30 to TRBJ2-1; 11 nucleotides agree with TRBD1. Germline CDR1 GTSNPN, CDR2 SVGIG (reference sequence). J gave up 2 bases and V 4 bases, and 1 base lay outside the gene matches. The CDR3 consists of 14 residues. CDR3 nucleotide sequence: TGTGCCTGGACGGACAGGGGGCCCTACAATGAGCAGTTCTTC. This gives the protein CAWTDRGPYNEQFF. Based on the CDR3 plus reference TRBV30 and TRBJ2-1, the full variable domain is SQTIHQWPATLVQPVGSPLSLECTVEGTSNPNLYWYRQAAGRGLQLLFYSVGIGQISSEVPQNLSASRPQDRQFILSSKKLLLSDSGFYLCAWTDRGPYNEQFFGPGTRLTVL.

DNA of the CDR3: TGTGCCACCAGCAGAGGAGGGACAGGGGAGCGTGGCTACACCTTC. Translated: CATSRGGTGERGYTF. The genes are TRBV15 and TRBJ1-2, with TRBD1 matching 10 bases. Germline V gene lookup returns CDR1 LNHNV and CDR2 YYDKDF (reference sequence). V lost 1 base and J lost 7; bases outside the gene matches: 6. This CDR3 contains 15 residues.

The chain combines TRBV19 with TRBJ1-1, with D unresolved. This CDR3 is built from 14 residues. Trimming shortened V by 3 bases and J by 0 bases, and 8 bases separated the two germline ends. The germline V gene encodes CDR1 LNHDA and CDR2 SQIVND (reference sequence). The DNA of the CDR3 is TGTGCCAGTAGTATTTCTAGTATGAACACTGAAGCTTTCTTT. It codes for CASSISSMNTEAFF.

The rearrangement joins TRBV14 to TRBJ2-7; D is perhaps TRBD1 (6 bases). The CDR3 is 14 amino acids. Trimming removed 3 bases at V and 9 bases at J, with 18 bases between. Per the germline V gene, CDR1 is SGHDN and CDR2 is FVKESK. This CDR3 is CASSQHDRPWRQYV. The CDR3 region has the DNA TGTGCCAGCAGCCAGCATGACAGGCCCTGGAGGCAGTACGTC.

The chain's CDR3 is CASSRELDTQYF. CDR3 sequence (DNA): TGTGCCAGCAGCCGCGAACTGGATACGCAGTATTTT. The chain recombines TRBV5-4 with TRBJ2-3; D unresolved. The CDR3 has 12 residues. Germline assignment: CDR1 SGHNT and CDR2 YYREEE (reference sequence). Trimming shortened V by 4 bases and J by 6 bases, and 9 bases separated the two germline ends.

This rearrangement joins TRBV15 to TRBJ2-7; D unclear. CDR1 and CDR2 (germline): LNHNV, YYDKDF (reference sequence). This CDR3 spans 15 amino acids. Trimming shortened V by 0 bases and J by 0 bases, and 9 bases separated the two germline ends. CDR3 residues: CATSRDLESSYEQYV. The DNA of the CDR3 is TGTGCCACCAGCAGAGATCTCGAGAGCTCCTACGAGCAGTACGTC.

In this sample, this clone turned up a few times. The chain recombines TRBV7-9 with TRBJ2-1, with 8 bases aligning to TRBD2. The V gene end was trimmed by 3 bases and the J gene end by 5 bases; junction bases not matched to a gene: 3. Germline-derived CDR1 and CDR2 are SEHNR and FQNEAQ (reference sequence). The CDR3 consists of 14 residues. CDR3 DNA sequence: TGTGCCAGCAGCTTGGCGGGGGGTGACAATGAGCAGTTCTTC. Amino acids: CASSLAGGDNEQFF.

The V and J genes are TRBV5-5 and TRBJ2-3; D not certain. Germline loops: CDR1 SGHKS, CDR2 YYEKEE (reference sequence). CDR3 length: 13 residues. V dropped 0 bases and J dropped 6 bases, with 8 bases sitting between them. The CDR3 reads CASSLDGWDTQYF. CDR3 bases: TGTGCCAGCAGCTTGGATGGCTGGGATACGCAGTATTTT.

J is TRBJ2-3 and V is TRBV9; D might be TRBD2 (5 bases). Per germline, CDR1 SGDLS and CDR2 YYNGEE. Trimming shortened V by 6 bases and J by 2 bases, and 7 bases separated the two germline ends. CDR3 length: 12 amino acids. The CDR3 nucleotides read TGTGCCAGCAATCGGGACACAGATACGCAGTATTTT. Amino acids: CASNRDTDTQYF. The full variable domain, its missing parts supplied by reference TRBV9 and TRBJ2-3, is DSGVTQTPKHLITATGQRVTLRCSPRSGDLSVYWYQQSLDQGLQFLIQYYNGEERAKGNILERFSAQQFPDLHSELNLSSLELGDSALYFCASNRDTDTQYFGPGTRLTVL.

The gene calls are TRBV15 and TRBJ2-2; D is perhaps TRBD1 (6 bases). V lost 1 base and J lost 4, with 10 bases in between. The germline V gene has CDR1 LNHNV and CDR2 YYDKDF (reference sequence). CDR3 size: 15 residues. CDR3 bases: TGTGCCACCAGCAGAGTACGAGGGGGCACCGGGGAGCTGTTTTTT. It codes for CATSRVRGGTGELFF.

The chain couples TRBV24-1 to TRBJ2-5, with a possible D match to TRBD2 (6 bases). In germline, CDR1 is KGHDR, CDR2 SFDVKD. This CDR3 contains 14 residues. V dropped 0 bases and J dropped 5 bases, with 9 bases sitting between them. CDR3 bases: TGTGCCACCAGTGATTTGCGGGGGACGGAGACCCAGTACTTC. It codes for CATSDLRGTETQYF.

V gene TRBV13 combines with J gene TRBJ1-2; D not resolved. The CDR3 sequence is 15 residues long. V was trimmed by 0 bases and J by 2 bases, leaving 10 bases between them. Germline V gives CDR1 PRHDT, CDR2 FYEKMQ (reference sequence). The CDR3 loop is CASSLGRGWNYGYTF. CDR3 DNA sequence: TGTGCCAGCAGCTTAGGCCGAGGGTGGAACTATGGCTACACCTTC.

This chain connects TRBV19 to TRBJ2-5, with D maybe TRBD1 (5 bases). The CDR3 has 16 amino acids. With 0 bases removed from V and 4 bases from J, the gap between germline ends came to 15 bases. Germline CDR1 is LNHDA and CDR2 is SQIVND (reference sequence). CDR3 DNA sequence: TGTGCCAGTAGTATAGAAAAGGGGTTCATGTCAGAGACCCAGTACTTC. Translation: CASSIEKGFMSETQYF.

V is TRBV6-2 or TRBV6-3 and J is TRBJ1-3; D uncertain. In germline, CDR1 is MNHEY, CDR2 SVGEGT. The CDR3 is made up of 14 amino acids. V was pared by 5 bases and J by 0 bases, with 8 bases between. This CDR3 reads CASSMVSSGNTIYF. The DNA of the CDR3 is TGTGCCAGCAGTATGGTTAGCTCTGGAAACACCATATATTTT.

This chain connects TRBV19 to TRBJ1-2; D not resolved. Trimming took 8 bases from V and 2 from J, leaving 6 bases between them. Looked up from germline, CDR1 is LNHDA and CDR2 is SQIVND (reference sequence). The CDR3 extends over 11 amino acids. CDR3 sequence: CASERNYGYTF. The CDR3 region has the DNA TGTGCCAGTGAGAGAAACTATGGCTACACCTTC.

The chain is built from TRBV9 and TRBJ1-1; weak D call: TRBD1 (5 bases). The CDR3 spans 15 residues. Germline V gene lookup returns CDR1 SGDLS and CDR2 YYNGEE. V lost 4 bases to trimming and J lost 0 bases, with 13 bases between them. This chain's CDR3 is CASSPRGAVNTEAFF. The CDR3 coding sequence is TGTGCCAGCAGCCCCCGCGGGGCGGTGAACACTGAAGCTTTCTTT.

The chain links TRBV6-1 to TRBJ1-4; no clear D. Germline V gene data show CDR1 as MNHNS and CDR2 as SASEGT. CDR3 length: 13 residues. V lost 0 bases and J 8 bases, leaving 7 bases between the germline ends. CDR3 DNA sequence: TGTGCCAGCAGTGAAGCCTTATCGGAAAAACTGTTTTTT. This sequence encodes CASSEALSEKLFF.

The chain carries TRBV27 and TRBJ2-1, with D maybe TRBD1 (5 bases). The CDR3 length is 16 residues. The germline V gene encodes CDR1 MNHEY and CDR2 SMNVEV (reference sequence). Trimming left V 0 bases short and J 7 bases short, with 16 bases between. CDR3 DNA sequence: TGTGCCAGCAGTTTATCCATAACCCTCAGGGAAAATGAGCAGTTCTTC. Translating it yields CASSLSITLRENEQFF.

The rearrangement uses TRBV7-2 and TRBJ1-1; TRBD1 is a possible D gene (5 bases). The V end was cut by 4 bases, the J end by 4 bases, with 10 bases between. This CDR3 has 13 amino acids. The V gene's germline CDR1 is SGHTA and CDR2 FQGNSA. As DNA, the CDR3 is TGTGCCAGCAGCTCCGGGACTCTCACTGAAGCTTTCTTT. This sequence encodes CASSSGTLTEAFF.

V gene TRBV3-1 (or the pseudogene TRBV3-2) combines with J gene TRBJ1-2; 9 bases agree with TRBD1. CDR1 is LGHDT, CDR2 YNNKEL, per germline (reference sequence). Trimming removed 5 bases from V and 4 bases from J; junction bases left unmatched: 2. The CDR3 extends over 13 amino acids. This chain's CDR3 is CASSAGQGYGYTF. The DNA for the CDR3 is TGTGCCAGCAGCGCGGGACAGGGCTATGGCTACACCTTC.